A selection of T cell receptor beta chains follows, all from one sample in a study of blood T cell repertoires in COVID-19. The assay was immunoSEQ multiplex PCR, and TCRdb's table has in-frame clones only and misses some. The sample has approximately 280,000 clones, roughly 90% seen once. The sequenced material came from peripheral blood. The receptors originated from a man in his forties or fifties with acute or convalescent COVID-19. Both conserved end residues are part of each CDR3. The size entry is marked missing in some rows and otherwise reads once, few, many or a size class.

CDR3 length	V gene	clone size	J gene	CDR3 protein
13	TRBV7-3	-	TRBJ2-5	CASRRTSQETQYF
19	TRBV7-8	once	TRBJ2-6	CASSLEPGTALSGANVLTF
12	TRBV6-1	-	TRBJ1-4	CASGDRTEKLFF
13	TRBV5-1	-	TRBJ1-1	CASSLERDTEAFF
16	TRBV5-1	-	TRBJ1-4	CASSLGGGATNEKLFF
12	TRBV12-3/TRBV12-4	-	TRBJ2-1	CASTQGGDEQFF
15	TRBV7-3	-	TRBJ1-1	CASSPIIEGNTEAFF
18	TRBV6-6	-	TRBJ1-1	CASSPRPRGTARGTEAFF
14	TRBV5-1	-	TRBJ1-4	CASKVGTGEEKLFF
13	TRBV20-1	-	TRBJ1-3	CSVSAVRGNTIYF
14	TRBV29-1	-	TRBJ2-7	CSVEDRAGGGRQYF
14	TRBV7-8	-	TRBJ1-5	CASSDRTPQQPQHF
15	TRBV9	-	TRBJ2-1	CASSPTRSSYNEQFF
12	TRBV11-2	-	TRBJ1-1	CASSPLNTEAFF
16	TRBV7-9	-	TRBJ1-4	CASSLGDRGRDEKLFF
14	TRBV19	-	TRBJ1-6	CAASERVYNSPLHF
15	TRBV2	-	TRBJ2-3	CASSESGGAVDTQYF
12	TRBV6-5	-	TRBJ1-6	CASTAGNSPLHF
15	TRBV15	once	TRBJ1-1	CATSRGAAVNTEAFF
15	TRBV9	few	TRBJ1-4	CASSVTGFYGEKLFF
14	TRBV27	once	TRBJ2-7	CASSLLGREGEQYF
12	TRBV2	-	TRBJ1-1	CASSERGPEAFF
15	TRBV7-2	-	TRBJ1-4	CASSLVTPGHEKLFF
18	TRBV9	-	TRBJ1-2	CASSPRTGGALGGVGYTF
13	TRBV19	-	TRBJ1-3	CAASPPAGNTIYF
16	TRBV19	-	TRBJ2-1	CASSILAGGSSNEQFF
15	TRBV7-8	-	TRBJ2-1	CASSLTWTAYNEQFF
15	TRBV7-6	-	TRBJ2-5	CASSLGGGVVQTQYF
15	TRBV7-8	-	TRBJ2-2	CASSTTGPRAGELFF
14	TRBV5-4	-	TRBJ1-2	CASSPETGIRGYTF
16	TRBV4-1	-	TRBJ2-2	CASSQVTTGLSGELFF
13	TRBV12-3/TRBV12-4	-	TRBJ1-5	CASRGWSNQPQHF
13	TRBV7-3	few	TRBJ2-1	CASSLVGDEEQFF
16	TRBV5-4	-	TRBJ2-3	CASSTGLAGVTDTQYF
14	TRBV7-8	once	TRBJ2-7	CASKTGEVFYEQYF
16	TRBV6-2/TRBV6-3	-	TRBJ2-7	CASSYPLQGTGYEQYF
13	TRBV19	-	TRBJ1-6	CASRRVQNSPLHF
13	TRBV12-3/TRBV12-4	-	TRBJ2-2	CASSPRGPGELFF
15	TRBV3-1/TRBV3-2	-	TRBJ1-5	CASSQRTGYNQPQHF
14	TRBV2	once	TRBJ2-5	CASSSGTSVETQYF
15	TRBV5-4	once	TRBJ1-4	CASSQGWATNEKLFF
14	TRBV6-4	-	TRBJ2-4	CAIPQDLAKNIQYF
16	TRBV27	-	TRBJ1-4	CASSLYGQGWDEKLFF
13	TRBV7-9	few	TRBJ1-1	CASSLALNTEAFF
14	TRBV6-5	-	TRBJ1-1	CASKKDRVGTEAFF
14	TRBV24-1	-	TRBJ1-2	CATSDRDSKDGYTF
12	TRBV19	-	TRBJ1-2	CASSAYGNGYTF
15	TRBV18	-	TRBJ1-1	CASSVDIYPNTEAFF
14	TRBV18	-	TRBJ1-6	CASSNARADSPLHF
16	TRBV10-3	-	TRBJ2-6	CAISRTGVGGANVLTF
14	TRBV27	-	TRBJ1-2	CASRRKPDSYGYTF
13	TRBV2	-	TRBJ1-2	CASSTGQAMGYTF
14	TRBV6-5	-	TRBJ1-2	CASNTDRANYGYTF
17	TRBV19	-	TRBJ1-1	CASIGVRKWTGNTEAFF
14	TRBV10-3	-	TRBJ2-2	CAINRGSNTGELFF